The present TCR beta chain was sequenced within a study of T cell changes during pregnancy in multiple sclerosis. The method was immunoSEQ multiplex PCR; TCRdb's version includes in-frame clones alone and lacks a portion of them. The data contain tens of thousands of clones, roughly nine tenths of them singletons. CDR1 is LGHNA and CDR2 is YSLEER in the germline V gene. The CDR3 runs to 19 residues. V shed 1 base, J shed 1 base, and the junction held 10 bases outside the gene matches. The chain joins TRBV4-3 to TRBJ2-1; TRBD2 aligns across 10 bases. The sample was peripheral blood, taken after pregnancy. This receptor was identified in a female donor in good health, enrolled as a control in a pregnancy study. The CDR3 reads CASSQVRLAGAPSYNEQFF. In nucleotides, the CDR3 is TGCGCCAGCAGCCAAGTTCGGCTAGCGGGGGCCCCTTCCTACAATGAGCAGTTCTTC.